Presented here are 31 T cell receptor beta chains from one specimen sequenced in a study of blood T cells in healthy people across ages. For the second PCR, which ran for roughly 6 to 11 cycles, a sample-barcoded 5' primer and a J-beta primer mix were used. TCRdb redid the calling of the 5' RACE reads with MiXCR, one entry per CDR3 protein. The table records 700,000 or so distinct CDR3 sequences, about a fifth of them present only once. The sample was blood. Source of these receptors: a man in his 70s in good health.

J is TRBJ2-2 and V is TRBV30, with 10 positions matching TRBD1. The trim removed 5 bases at V and 4 bases at J, leaving 1 base unmatched. There are 13 residues in the CDR3. Germline V gene lookup returns CDR1 GTSNPN and CDR2 SVGIG (reference sequence). The CDR3 region has the DNA TGTGCCTGGGGGACAGGGGTCACCGGGGAGCTGTTTTTT. Its translation is CAWGTGVTGELFF.

This clonotype turned up a few times. This chain connects TRBV14 to TRBJ2-2; D remains ambiguous. The CDR3 is 15 residues long. The germline gives CDR1 SGHDN, CDR2 FVKESK. The V end was cut by 0 bases, the J end by 5 bases, with 10 bases between. The chain's CDR3 is CASSQERIYTGELFF. Here the CDR3 DNA reads TGTGCCAGCAGCCAAGAACGGATCTATACCGGGGAGCTGTTTTTT.

There are a few counts of this clonotype. This rearrangement joins TRBV6-5 to TRBJ1-5; the D gene is possibly TRBD1 (6 bases). The germline CDR1 and CDR2 sequences are MNHEY and SVGAGI. The ends were cut back, 6 bases at V and 5 bases at J, with 20 bases in the middle. The CDR3 length is 16 residues. In DNA form, the CDR3 reads TGTGCCAGCAGCCCCGGACAGCCGAAAGGGCATCAGCCCCAGCATTTT. This gives the protein CASSPGQPKGHQPQHF.

The CDR3 here is CASWTVYGYTF. The DNA of the CDR3 is TGTGCCAGCTGGACAGTCTATGGCTACACCTTC. This chain joins TRBV27 and TRBJ1-2, with a tentative D call TRBD1 (6 bases). In germline, CDR1 is MNHEY, CDR2 SMNVEV (reference sequence). Trimming removed 8 bases from V and 4 bases from J, with 8 bases in between. This CDR3 comprises 11 residues.

This clonotype was seen once. The gene calls are TRBV20-1 and TRBJ2-3; D possibly uses TRBD1 or TRBD2 (5 bases each). Germline V CDR1 and CDR2: DFQATT, SNEGSKA (reference sequence). This CDR3 spans 15 amino acids. Trimming pared 0 bases from V and 11 bases from J, leaving 21 bases between. The chain's CDR3 is CSARDAPGLQGRQYF. DNA for the CDR3: TGCAGTGCTAGAGACGCGCCAGGTTTGCAGGGACGGCAGTATTTT.

This clonotype has a handful of counts. This sequence joins TRBV20-1 and TRBJ1-1; TRBD1 might be the D (6 bases). The CDR3 length is 14 residues. Germline V gene data show CDR1 as DFQATT and CDR2 as SNEGSKA (reference sequence). The V gene lost 5 bases and the J gene lost 11 bases, with 24 bases spanning the gap. CDR3 sequence (DNA): TGCAGTGCTTCACAGGACAGTCCGAGGGGGTTTGCTTTCTTT. This gives the protein CSASQDSPRGFAFF.

This chain uses TRBV20-1 with TRBJ2-7, with 7 bases aligning to TRBD1. The germline CDR1 and CDR2 sequences are DFQATT and SNEGSKA (reference sequence). J lost 5 bases, V lost 3 bases, and 1 base had no gene match. The CDR3 contains 11 residues. CDR3 sequence reads: CSASQGDEQYF. CDR3 nucleotides: TGCAGTGCTAGCCAGGGGGACGAGCAGTACTTC.

This chain connects TRBV3-1 to TRBJ1-5, with a weak D call TRBD1 (6 bases). The germline V gene encodes CDR1 LGHDT and CDR2 YNNKEL (reference sequence). Trimming removed 4 bases at V and 4 bases at J, with 17 bases between. The CDR3 runs to 16 residues. The CDR3 nucleotides are TGTGCCAGCAGCCCCAGTGGGGGGCGGGGAAATCAGCCCCAGCATTTT. Amino acids: CASSPSGGRGNQPQHF. Full variable domain (rest looked up from reference TRBV3-1 and TRBJ1-5): DTAVSQTPKYLVTQMGNDKSIKCEQNLGHDTMYWYKQDSKKFLKIMFSYNNKELIINETVPNRFSPKSPDKAHLNLHINSLELGDSAVYFCASSPSGGRGNQPQHFGDGTRLSIL.

CDR3 sequence reads: CASSQMVGANVLTF. Here the CDR3 DNA reads TGTGCCAGCAGCCAGATGGTTGGGGCCAACGTCCTGACTTTC. V and J are TRBV6-5 and TRBJ2-6; no clear D gene. The CDR3 loop spans 14 amino acids. Trimming removed 6 bases at V and 3 bases at J, with 9 bases between. Looked up from germline, CDR1 is MNHEY and CDR2 is SVGAGI.

V usage is TRBV15 and J usage is TRBJ2-5; 10 bases agree with TRBD1. With the DNA end fitting TRBJ2-7 better, the J assignment may be wrong. Germline assignment: CDR1 LNHNV and CDR2 YYDKDF (reference sequence). CDR3 length: 14 residues. Written as DNA, the CDR3 is TGTGCCACCAGCAGGGACAGGGGGGACTACGAGCAGTACGTC. It yields the protein CATSRDRGDYEQYV.

This clonotype was detected a few times. V and J are TRBV27 and TRBJ1-1, with 7 nucleotides matching TRBD1. In germline, CDR1 is MNHEY, CDR2 SMNVEV (reference sequence). The CDR3 totals 13 residues. The V gene end was trimmed by 6 bases and the J gene end by 7 bases; junction bases not matched to a gene: 8. This CDR3 reads CASRRQGRDEAFF. The DNA for the CDR3 is TGTGCCAGCAGGCGACAGGGTCGGGATGAAGCTTTCTTT.

V usage is TRBV24-1 and J usage is TRBJ2-1; a possible D gene is TRBD2 (5 bases). The germline CDR1 and CDR2 sequences are KGHDR and SFDVKD. CDR3 length equals 14 residues. Trimming removed 4 bases at V and 4 bases at J, with 10 bases between. DNA for the CDR3: TGTGCCACCAGTGACACGGACTGGTACAATGAGCAGTTCTTC. It codes for CATSDTDWYNEQFF.

This clonotype occurred many times. The chain combines TRBV25-1 with TRBJ1-2; 9 nucleotides align to TRBD1. The CDR3 is made up of 14 amino acids. The V gene's germline CDR1 is MGHDK and CDR2 SYGVNS. J was trimmed by 6 bases and V by 6 bases; bases with no gene match: 8. The CDR3 region has the DNA TGTGCCAGCAGCATCGGGACAGGGAGTGATGGCTACACCTTC. Amino acid sequence: CASSIGTGSDGYTF.

Only a few counts were recorded for this clonotype. The chain employs TRBV4-1 and TRBJ2-7, with no clear D. Looked up from germline, CDR1 is MGHRA and CDR2 is YSYEKL. Trimming took off 0 bases at V and 3 bases at J, with 9 bases between the two ends. CDR3 length equals 14 residues. The CDR3 spells CASSQEVPYYEQYV. The CDR3 nucleotides are TGCGCCAGCAGCCAAGAGGTACCCTACTACGAGCAGTACGTC.

The chain is built from TRBV7-9 and TRBJ1-2, with TRBD1 matching 7 bases. Germline CDR1 is SEHNR and CDR2 is FQNEAQ (reference sequence). The V gene end was trimmed by 5 bases and the J gene end by 4 bases; junction bases not matched to a gene: 16. The CDR3 is 17 residues long. The CDR3 region has the DNA TGTGCCAGCAGCGCAAAAACAGGGGCCACAACAATCTATGGCTACACCTTC. Translated, it gives CASSAKTGATTIYGYTF.

CDR3 nucleotides: TGCAGCGTTGAAGCCCCCGAGGCAGGGCAAGAGACCCAGTACTTC. Amino acids: CSVEAPEAGQETQYF. The chain uses TRBV29-1 and TRBJ2-5; the D gene is possibly TRBD1 (5 bases). The CDR3 totals 15 residues. Germline V lookup: CDR1 SQVTM, CDR2 ANQGSEA. The ends were cut back, 1 base at V and 2 bases at J, with 14 bases in the middle.

The chain carries TRBV29-1 and TRBJ2-5, with a possible D match to TRBD1 (5 bases). Germline CDR1 and CDR2: SQVTM and ANQGSEA. V was clipped by 4 bases and J by 7 bases, with 13 bases between them. The CDR3 totals 12 residues. In DNA, the CDR3 is TGCAGCGTTGTGGGAAGGGGTGCGACCCAGTACTTC. This codes for CSVVGRGATQYF. Full variable domain (outside the CDR3, taken from reference TRBV29-1 and TRBJ2-5): SAVISQKPSRDICQRGTSLTIQCQVDSQVTMMFWYRQQPGQSLTLIATANQGSEATYESGFVIDKFPISRPNLTFSTLTVSNMSPEDSSIYLCSVVGRGATQYFGPGTRLLVL.

The genes are TRBV6-6 and TRBJ1-3; maybe TRBD1 (6 bases). This CDR3 is built from 15 residues. Germline assignment: CDR1 MNHNY and CDR2 SVGAGI (reference sequence). V lost 5 bases to trimming and J lost 1 base, with 12 bases between them. The CDR3 region is CASSRLDSSGNTIYF. CDR3 nucleotide sequence: TGTGCCAGCAGTAGACTGGACAGTTCTGGAAACACCATATATTTT.

The chain couples TRBV20-1 to TRBJ2-2; D remains unclear. Germline lookup yields CDR1 DFQATT and CDR2 SNEGSKA (reference sequence). V was cut by 7 bases and J by 3 bases, with 12 bases left in between. CDR3 length: 13 residues. CDR3 in DNA: TGCAGTGTTAAACAGCCACACACCGGGGAGCTGTTTTTT. Translating it yields CSVKQPHTGELFF.

This clonotype was counted a few times. The CDR3 loop reads CASSLVGDHNYGYTF. CDR3 nucleotides: TGCGCCAGCAGCTTGGTTGGGGACCACAACTATGGCTACACCTTC. This sequence joins TRBV5-1 and TRBJ1-2, with D perhaps TRBD1 (5 bases). V was cut by 0 bases and J by 2 bases, with 11 bases left in between. The length of the CDR3 is 15 residues. Germline V lookup: CDR1 SGHRS, CDR2 YFSETQ.

This clonotype was seen only a few times. The V call is TRBV24-1, the J call TRBJ2-3; D could derive from TRBD1 or TRBD2 (5 bases each). The length of the CDR3 is 16 residues. The V and J ends lost 4 bases and 2 bases respectively, with 15 bases between them. The V gene's germline CDR1 is KGHDR and CDR2 SFDVKD. Here the CDR3 reads CATSEYRHGTTDTQYF. DNA for the CDR3: TGTGCCACCAGTGAATATAGACACGGGACCACAGATACGCAGTATTTT.

The J gene is TRBJ1-1, the V gene TRBV5-1; 7 positions agree with TRBD1. Germline values: CDR1 SGHRS, CDR2 YFSETQ. The CDR3 spans 13 residues. J was trimmed by 5 bases and V by 3 bases; bases with no gene match: 4. The CDR3 is CASSYTGVTEAFF. For the CDR3, the DNA is TGCGCCAGCAGCTATACAGGGGTTACTGAAGCTTTCTTT.

The chain recombines TRBV5-1 with TRBJ2-4, with 11 positions matching TRBD1. Per germline, CDR1 SGHRS and CDR2 YFSETQ. The CDR3 covers 16 residues. V was pared by 4 bases and J by 4 bases, with 7 bases of the junction left unmatched. In DNA form, the CDR3 reads TGCGCCAGCAGCCAAGGGACAGGGGGGACTAAAAACATTCAGTACTTC. Protein: CASSQGTGGTKNIQYF.

This clonotype was counted ten times or more. The chain joins TRBV7-2 to TRBJ2-5; the D is unclear. V was clipped by 1 base and J by 6 bases, with 9 bases between them. The CDR3 totals 13 residues. The germline V gene encodes CDR1 SGHTA and CDR2 FQGNSA. In DNA form, the CDR3 reads TGTGCCAGCAGCTTAGGGTTGGGAAAGACCCAGTACTTC. Its translation: CASSLGLGKTQYF.

V and J are TRBV12-3 or TRBV12-4 and TRBJ2-3; TRBD1 agrees at 7 bases. V lost 7 bases and J lost 3; bases outside the gene matches: 16. The CDR3 is made up of 17 amino acids. CDR3 nucleotides: TGTGCCAGCACCGACGCGATTAGGACAGGCGGGACAGATACGCAGTATTTT. Its translation is CASTDAIRTGGTDTQYF.

This clonotype was picked up many times. V is TRBV10-3 and J is TRBJ2-3; 10 positions match TRBD2. J lost 6 bases, V lost 2 bases, and 5 bases had no gene match. The CDR3 contains 15 residues. Germline lookup yields CDR1 ENHRY and CDR2 SYGVKD. The CDR3 reads CAISEERGGRDTQYF. The DNA of the CDR3 is TGTGCCATCAGTGAGGAGCGGGGGGGCCGCGATACGCAGTATTTT.

The chain carries TRBV3-1 and TRBJ2-3; D call uncertain. V gave up 0 bases and J gave up 5 bases, with 15 bases separating them. Germline assignment: CDR1 LGHDT and CDR2 YNNKEL (reference sequence). CDR3 size: 16 residues. Here the CDR3 reads CASSQDLGFREDTQYF. In DNA form, the CDR3 reads TGTGCCAGCAGCCAAGATCTCGGATTTAGGGAAGATACGCAGTATTTT.

This chain connects TRBV7-9 to TRBJ1-6; no clear D. The CDR3 consists of 17 residues. Trimming took 5 bases from V and 6 from J, leaving 20 bases between them. Looked up from germline, CDR1 is SEHNR and CDR2 is FQNEAQ (reference sequence). The CDR3 nucleotides read TGTGCCAGCAGCCCTACCTCAGACTGGAGAAGTAATTCACCCCTCCACTTT. This translates into CASSPTSDWRSNSPLHF. The full variable domain, rest sourced from reference TRBV7-9 and TRBJ1-6, is DTGVSQNPRHKITKRGQNVTFRCDPISEHNRLYWYRQTLGQGPEFLTYFQNEAQLEKSRLLSDRFSAERPKGSFSTLEIQRTEQGDSAMYLCASSPTSDWRSNSPLHFGNGTRLTVT.

Concerning this clonotype: The junction departs from germline at one end; a sequencing error may be responsible. V usage is TRBV7-9 and J usage is TRBJ1-3; D is unclear. CDR3 length: 13 residues. CDR1 and CDR2 from the germline V gene are SEHNR and FQNEAQ (reference sequence). CDR3 region: CASSWGSGNPIYF. In nucleotides, the CDR3 is TGTGCCAGCAGCTGGGGATCTGGAAACCCCATATATTTT.

This clonotype was seen just once. The chain combines TRBV11-1 with TRBJ2-1; 8 bases fit TRBD2. The CDR3 is 14 residues long. Germline V gene lookup returns CDR1 SGHAT and CDR2 FQDESV (reference sequence). J was trimmed by 8 bases and V by 2 bases; bases with no gene match: 5. Here the CDR3 DNA reads TGTGCCAGCAGCTTATTAGCGGGAAGGGATGAGCAGTTCTTC. Its protein product is CASSLLAGRDEQFF.

V and J are TRBV19 and TRBJ1-2, with D perhaps matching TRBD1 (6 bases). V shed 5 bases and J shed 7 bases, with 14 bases lying between them. This CDR3 is 13 amino acids long. Germline assignment: CDR1 LNHDA and CDR2 SQIVND (reference sequence). The CDR3 DNA follows: TGTGCCAGTAGTCTCCACAGGGATGGTGGCTACACCTTC. This gives the protein CASSLHRDGGYTF.